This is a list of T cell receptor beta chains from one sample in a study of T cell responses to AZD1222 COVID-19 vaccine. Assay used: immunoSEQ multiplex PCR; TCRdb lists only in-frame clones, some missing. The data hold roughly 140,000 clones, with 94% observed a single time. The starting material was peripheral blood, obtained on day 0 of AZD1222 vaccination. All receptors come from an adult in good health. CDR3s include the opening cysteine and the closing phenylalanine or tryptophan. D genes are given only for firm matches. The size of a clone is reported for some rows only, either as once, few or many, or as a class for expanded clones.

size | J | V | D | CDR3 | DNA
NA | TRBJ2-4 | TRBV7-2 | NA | CASSLGYTHWQYF | TGTGCCAGCAGCTTGGGGTACACTCATTGGCAGTACTTC
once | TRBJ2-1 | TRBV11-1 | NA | CASSRGTGHEQFF | TGTGCCAGCAGCCGGGGGACGGGACATGAGCAGTTCTTC
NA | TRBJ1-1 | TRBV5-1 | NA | CASSRALNTEAFF | TGCGCCAGCAGCCGGGCCCTGAACACTGAAGCTTTCTTT
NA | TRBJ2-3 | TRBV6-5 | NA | CASRFRSYGTDTQYF | TGTGCCAGCAGGTTCCGATCGTACGGAACAGATACGCAGTATTTT
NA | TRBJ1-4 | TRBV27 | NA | CASTDLTSEKLFF | TGTGCCAGCACCGATCTAACGTCCGAAAAACTGTTTTTT
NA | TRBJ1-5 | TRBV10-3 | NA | CAISDGTTKPQHF | TGTGCCATCAGTGATGGGACCACTAAGCCCCAGCATTTT
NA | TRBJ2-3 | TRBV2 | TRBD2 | CASRPSGGSTDTQYF | TGTGCCAGCAGGCCCTCGGGGGGGAGCACAGATACGCAGTATTTT
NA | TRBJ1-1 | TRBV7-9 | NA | CASSSESNTEAFF | TGTGCCAGCAGCTCCGAGAGTAACACTGAAGCTTTCTTT
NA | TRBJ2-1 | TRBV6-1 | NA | CASSPEGGDEQFF | TGTGCCAGCAGTCCCGAGGGGGGCGATGAGCAGTTCTTC
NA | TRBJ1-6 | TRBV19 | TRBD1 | CASSILGGDRALHF | TGTGCCAGTAGTATATTAGGGGGGGACAGGGCCCTCCACTTT
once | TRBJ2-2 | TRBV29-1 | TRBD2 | CSVVLAGGPGTGELFF | TGCAGCGTTGTACTAGCGGGAGGGCCGGGCACCGGGGAGCTGTTTTTT
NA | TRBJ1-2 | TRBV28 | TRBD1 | CASSQAGGSPLTNYGYTF | TGTGCCAGCAGTCAAGCAGGGGGCAGCCCGCTAACTAACTATGGCTACACCTTC
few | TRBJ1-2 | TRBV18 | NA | CASSPPPGTYGYTF | TGTGCCAGCTCACCACCCCCCGGGACCTATGGCTACACCTTC
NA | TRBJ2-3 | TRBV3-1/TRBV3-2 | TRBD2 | CASSQEGESGGTDTQYF | TGTGCCAGCAGCCAAGAGGGGGAAAGCGGGGGGACAGATACGCAGTATTTT
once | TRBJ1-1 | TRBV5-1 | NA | CASSLWTMNTEAFF | TGCGCCAGCAGCTTGTGGACCATGAACACTGAAGCTTTCTTT
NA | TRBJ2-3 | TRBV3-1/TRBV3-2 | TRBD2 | CASSIAGISTDTQYF | TGTGCCAGCAGTATAGCGGGGATAAGCACAGATACGCAGTATTTT
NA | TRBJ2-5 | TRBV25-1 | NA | CASSDLQETQYF | TGTGCCAGCAGTGACCTCCAAGAGACCCAGTACTTC
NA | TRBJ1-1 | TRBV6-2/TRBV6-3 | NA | CASSYSRPTSGAFF | TGTGCCAGCAGTTACTCGAGGCCCACTAGTGGGGCTTTCTTT
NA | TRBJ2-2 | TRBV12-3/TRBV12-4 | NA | CASTRDLPGELFF | TGTGCCAGCACCCGGGACCTTCCAGGGGAGCTGTTTTTT
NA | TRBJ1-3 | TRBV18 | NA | CATAGESGNTIYF | TGTGCCACTGCGGGGGAATCCGGAAACACCATATATTTT
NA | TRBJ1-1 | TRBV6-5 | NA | CASARGGVEAFF | TGTGCCAGCGCTCGTGGGGGGGTTGAAGCTTTCTTT
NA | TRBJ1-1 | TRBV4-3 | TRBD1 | CASSHTTGAGGEAFF | TGCGCCAGCAGCCACACGACAGGGGCTGGAGGTGAAGCTTTCTTT
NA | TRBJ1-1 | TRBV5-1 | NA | CASSLVPGGNTEAFF | TGCGCCAGCAGCTTGGTTCCGGGGGGGAACACTGAAGCTTTCTTT
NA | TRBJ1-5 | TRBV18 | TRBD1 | CASSPGTADPAQHF | TGTGCCAGCTCACCAGGGACAGCCGATCCAGCCCAGCATTTT
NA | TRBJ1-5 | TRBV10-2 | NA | CASSDPGLLENQPQHF | TGCGCCAGCAGTGATCCGGGCCTCCTCGAAAATCAGCCCCAGCATTTT
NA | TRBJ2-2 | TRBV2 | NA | CASRLGRDGAGELFF | TGTGCCAGCAGACTCGGTCGTGATGGGGCCGGGGAGCTGTTTTTT
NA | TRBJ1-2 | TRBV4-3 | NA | CASSQPRTGYGYTF | TGCGCCAGCAGCCAGCCCAGGACGGGCTATGGCTACACCTTC
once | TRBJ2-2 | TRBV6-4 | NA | CASSDGQSNTGELFF | TGTGCCAGCAGTGATGGACAGTCGAACACCGGGGAGCTGTTTTTT
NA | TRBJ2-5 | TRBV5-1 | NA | CASSLVGERQETQYF | TGCGCCAGCAGCTTGGTTGGTGAACGCCAAGAGACCCAGTACTTC
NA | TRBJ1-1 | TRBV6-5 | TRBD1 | CASSSLRTGGTEAFF | TGTGCCAGCAGTTCTTTAAGGACAGGGGGCACTGAAGCTTTCTTT
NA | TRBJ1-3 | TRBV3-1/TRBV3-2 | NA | CASSQKGRGSGNTIYF | TGTGCCAGCAGCCAAAAGGGGAGGGGCTCTGGAAACACCATATATTTT
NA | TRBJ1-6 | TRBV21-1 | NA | CASSKNEGGYSPLHF | TGTGCCAGCAGCAAAAATGAGGGTGGGTATTCACCCCTCCACTTT
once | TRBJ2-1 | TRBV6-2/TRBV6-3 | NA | CASSRNPYNEQFF | TGTGCCAGCAGCCGAAACCCCTACAATGAGCAGTTCTTC
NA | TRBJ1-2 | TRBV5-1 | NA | CASSLAQGRDGYTF | TGCGCCAGCAGCTTGGCACAGGGTAGGGATGGCTACACCTTC
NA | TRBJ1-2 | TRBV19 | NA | CASSITSDGYTF | TGTGCCAGTAGTATAACATCTGATGGCTACACCTTC
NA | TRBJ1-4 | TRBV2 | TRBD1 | CASSEERTGGEKLFF | TGTGCCAGCAGTGAAGAGAGGACAGGGGGTGAAAAACTGTTTTTT
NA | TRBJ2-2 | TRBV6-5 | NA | CASSPWGPGELFF | TGTGCCAGCAGTCCCTGGGGGCCCGGGGAGCTGTTTTTT
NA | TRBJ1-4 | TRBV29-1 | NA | CSVLPRGGIRTNEKLFF | TGCAGCGTTCTTCCACGAGGCGGGATTAGGACTAATGAAAAACTGTTTTTT
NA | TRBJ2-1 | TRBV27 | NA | CASSLSGSSYNEQFF | TGTGCCAGCAGTTTATCGGGGTCCTCCTACAATGAGCAGTTCTTC
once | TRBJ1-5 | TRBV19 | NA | CASSPINLGQPQHF | TGTGCCAGTAGTCCGATTAACTTAGGACAGCCCCAGCATTTT
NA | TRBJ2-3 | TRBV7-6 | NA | CASSSPPHGRSTDTQYF | TGTGCCAGCAGCTCCCCTCCCCATGGCAGAAGCACAGATACGCAGTATTTT
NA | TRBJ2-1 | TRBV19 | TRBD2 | CASNSGGANEQFF | TGTGCCAGTAACAGCGGGGGGGCTAATGAGCAGTTCTTC
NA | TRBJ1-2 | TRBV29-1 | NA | CSVERAGEVYTF | TGCAGCGTTGAAAGGGCGGGTGAGGTATACACCTTC
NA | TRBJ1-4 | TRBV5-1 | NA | CASSLVGAWDEKLFF | TGCGCCAGCAGCTTGGTAGGGGCGTGGGATGAAAAACTGTTTTTT
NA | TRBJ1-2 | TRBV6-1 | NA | CASSELQGGDGYTF | TGTGCCAGCAGTGAACTGCAGGGAGGGGATGGCTACACCTTC
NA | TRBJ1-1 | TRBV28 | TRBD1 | CVSLDRVTEAFF | TGTGTAAGTCTGGACAGGGTGACTGAAGCTTTCTTT
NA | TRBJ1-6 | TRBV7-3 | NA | CASSFEVDSPLHF | TGTGCCAGCAGCTTCGAGGTTGATTCACCCCTCCACTTT
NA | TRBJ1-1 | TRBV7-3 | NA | CASSSTHNTEAFF | TGTGCCAGCAGCTCAACCCATAACACTGAAGCTTTCTTT
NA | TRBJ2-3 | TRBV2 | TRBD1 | CASGGQGISTDTQYF | TGTGCCAGCGGGGGACAGGGCATTAGCACAGATACGCAGTATTTT
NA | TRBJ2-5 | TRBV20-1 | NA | CSARGEETQYF | TGCAGTGCTAGAGGGGAAGAGACCCAGTACTTC
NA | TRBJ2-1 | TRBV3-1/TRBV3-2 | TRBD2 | CASSPGTSLYNEQFF | TGTGCCAGCAGCCCCGGGACTAGCCTATACAATGAGCAGTTCTTC
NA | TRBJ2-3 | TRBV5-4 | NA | CASSRTGSSTDTQYF | TGTGCCAGCAGCCGAACAGGGTCCAGCACAGATACGCAGTATTTT
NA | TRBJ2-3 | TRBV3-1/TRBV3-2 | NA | CASSQGTSRASTDTQYF | TGTGCCAGCAGCCAAGGAACTAGTAGGGCTAGCACAGATACGCAGTATTTT
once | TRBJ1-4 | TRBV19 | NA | CASRTDEKLFF | TGTGCCAGTAGGACAGATGAAAAACTGTTTTTT